The present T cell receptor (beta chain) was sequenced within a study of cytomegalovirus exposure and HLA in healthy donors. Study results and limitations: Accounts indicate the classifier identified cytomegalovirus status with strong specificity and sensitivity.

This PCR relied on a set of 60 Vbeta primers and 13 Jbeta primers. The assay was immunoSEQ multiplex PCR, and TCRdb's table has in-frame clones only and misses some. Altogether over 85,000 clones are present, about three quarters being singletons, with the ten largest covering roughly 1.3%. The CDR3 extends over 11 amino acids. The V gene lost 4 bases and the J gene lost 5 bases, with 6 bases spanning the gap. CDR1 is GTSNPN, CDR2 SVGIG, per germline (reference sequence). With regard to this clone: Its antigen remains unidentified.

This sequence joins TRBV30 and TRBJ2-1; possibly TRBD1 for D (5 bases). The sequenced sample was PBMCs. This clonotype originated in a woman aged 25-40 years in good health and CMV-seronegative. The CDR3 here is CAWKGDNEQFF. Written as DNA, the CDR3 is TGTGCCTGGAAAGGGGACAATGAGCAGTTCTTC.